These 6 T cell receptor beta chains came from one sample sequenced in a study of blood T cell repertoires in COVID-19 (dated by TCRdb to 2018 to 2021). Library prep was done by the immunoSEQ multiplex PCR assay. TCRdb re-hosts the immuneACCESS table, in-frame sequences only. Its copies lack some clones; in the studies checked, an unresolved V gene accounts for under half of them, and the cause for the rest is not known. In this sample the table shows approximately 200,000 clones, around 82% of which occur a single time. The ten largest make up approximately 12% of the sample. The sample taken for sequencing was PBMCs or T cells enriched from blood (not recorded which). All receptors come from a middle-aged man who had recovered from COVID-19.

This rearrangement joins TRBV6-4 to TRBJ1-1; 10 positions agree with TRBD1. Germline V lookup: CDR1 MRHNA, CDR2 SNTAGT. This CDR3 contains 13 residues. Trimming took 6 bases from V and 8 from J; bases not matched to a gene: 6. CDR3 nucleotide sequence: TGTGCCAGCAGAGCTGGACAGGGGGGGGAAGCTTTCTTT. The encoded protein is CASRAGQGGEAFF.

The chain is built from TRBV27 and TRBJ1-6; D is uncertain. Germline CDR1 is MNHEY and CDR2 is SMNVEV (reference sequence). The length of the CDR3 is 14 residues. Trimming took off 5 bases at V and 0 bases at J, with 5 bases between the two ends. The CDR3 here is CASSASSYNSPLHF. The CDR3 coding sequence is TGTGCCAGCAGTGCGAGCTCCTATAATTCACCCCTCCACTTT.

This clone appeared a few times. This rearrangement joins TRBV7-3 to TRBJ2-1; TRBD2 matches 11 bases. The ends lost 3 bases at V and 5 bases at J; junction bases unmatched: 6. CDR1 is SGHTA, CDR2 FQGTGA, per germline. The CDR3 consists of 16 residues. CDR3 nucleotides: TGTGCCAGCAGCTTCTCTGGGACTAGCGGAGACAATGAGCAGTTCTTC. This codes for CASSFSGTSGDNEQFF.

V and J are TRBV10-3 and TRBJ1-1; TRBD1 matches at 7 bases. The germline gives CDR1 ENHRY, CDR2 SYGVKD. V shed 1 base and J 1 base; nucleotides not matched to a gene: 3. The CDR3 loop spans 15 amino acids. This chain's CDR3 is CAISELGQQNTEAFF. The CDR3 nucleotides are TGTGCCATCAGTGAGTTGGGACAGCAGAACACTGAAGCTTTCTTT.

The chain recombines TRBV7-6 with TRBJ1-4; no clear D gene. V gave up 2 bases and J gave up 0 bases, with 7 bases separating them. CDR3 length: 15 amino acids. Germline V CDR1 and CDR2: SGHVS, FNYEAQ. CDR3 region: CASSLTEATNEKLFF. Written as DNA, the CDR3 is TGTGCCAGCAGCTTAACCGAGGCAACTAATGAAAAACTGTTTTTT. Full variable domain (outside the CDR3, taken from reference TRBV7-6 and TRBJ1-4): GAGVSQSPRYKVTKRGQDVALRCDPISGHVSLYWYRQALGQGPEFLTYFNYEAQQDKSGLPNDRFSAERPEGSISTLTIQRTEQRDSAMYRCASSLTEATNEKLFFGSGTQLSVL.

The chain joins TRBV19 to TRBJ2-5; the match to TRBD2 covers 10 bases. The V and J ends lost 6 bases and 4 bases, in that order; junction bases with no gene match: 8. Germline V gives CDR1 LNHDA, CDR2 SQIVND (reference sequence). The CDR3 is 15 residues long. This chain's CDR3 is CASSQRTSGRETQYF. The CDR3 DNA reads TGTGCCAGTAGCCAGAGGACTAGCGGTAGAGAGACCCAGTACTTC.